This is a list of T cell receptor beta chains from one sample in a study of blood T cell repertoires in COVID-19. Repertoires were generated with immunoSEQ multiplex PCR, while TCRdb's copy carries only in-frame clones and drops some. The profile shows some 14,000 clones, 84% of them singletons. Specimen: peripheral blood. Source of these receptors: a human donor in a cohort sampled during active COVID-19. Each CDR3 is given with its conserved first and last residue. Each record gives: V gene, D gene, clone size, J gene, CDR3 DNA, CDR3 protein. A D gene is named only where the DNA matches it firmly. For some rows the clone size is stated as once, few or many, or as a class when expanded; others skip it.

v_gene: TRBV6-5; d_gene: -; abundance: -; j_gene: TRBJ1-1; CDR3nt: TGTGCCAGCAGCTCGGGACAAACTGAAGCTTTCTTT; CDR3aa: CASSSGQTEAFF
v_gene: TRBV28; d_gene: -; abundance: few; j_gene: TRBJ1-5; CDR3nt: TGTGCCAGCAGGTGGGGGGTGCGAGGCCCCAATCAGCCCCAGCATTTT; CDR3aa: CASRWGVRGPNQPQHF
v_gene: TRBV7-9; d_gene: TRBD1; abundance: -; j_gene: TRBJ1-6; CDR3nt: TGTGCCAGCAGCTTCCAGGGGGCTAATTCACCCCTCCACTTT; CDR3aa: CASSFQGANSPLHF
v_gene: TRBV7-6; d_gene: -; abundance: -; j_gene: TRBJ2-3; CDR3nt: TGTGCCAGCAGCTTACTGCGGGGCCCGGATACGCAGTATTTT; CDR3aa: CASSLLRGPDTQYF
v_gene: TRBV5-1; d_gene: TRBD2; abundance: -; j_gene: TRBJ2-2; CDR3nt: TGCGCCAGCAGCTTGGGTTCCGGGGGGGACACCGGGGAGCTGTTTTTT; CDR3aa: CASSLGSGGDTGELFF
v_gene: TRBV5-4; d_gene: -; abundance: -; j_gene: TRBJ2-2; CDR3nt: TGTGCCAGCAGCTTGGAGGGGGGGGCGAACACCGGGGAGCTGTTTTTT; CDR3aa: CASSLEGGANTGELFF
v_gene: TRBV7-8; d_gene: -; abundance: -; j_gene: TRBJ1-4; CDR3nt: TGTGCCAGCAGCCCCTCAGCCCCTCGACAGGCAACTAATGAAAAACTGTTTTTT; CDR3aa: CASSPSAPRQATNEKLFF
v_gene: TRBV6-5; d_gene: TRBD2; abundance: -; j_gene: TRBJ2-1; CDR3nt: TGTGCCAGCAGTTACTTGTGGGCGGGAGCGTCCAATGAGCAGTTCTTC; CDR3aa: CASSYLWAGASNEQFF
v_gene: TRBV5-1; d_gene: TRBD1; abundance: -; j_gene: TRBJ2-3; CDR3nt: TGCGCCAGCAGCTGGACAGGCAGCACAGATACGCAGTATTTT; CDR3aa: CASSWTGSTDTQYF
v_gene: TRBV5-5; d_gene: -; abundance: -; j_gene: TRBJ1-3; CDR3nt: TGTGCCAGCAGCTTGGTGTATGGCATCTCTGGAAACACCATATATTTT; CDR3aa: CASSLVYGISGNTIYF
v_gene: TRBV9; d_gene: TRBD1; abundance: -; j_gene: TRBJ2-1; CDR3nt: TGTGCCAGCAGCGTGGGACAGGTCTACTACAATGAGCAGTTCTTC; CDR3aa: CASSVGQVYYNEQFF
v_gene: TRBV18; d_gene: TRBD1; abundance: -; j_gene: TRBJ1-1; CDR3nt: TGTGCCAGCTCACCCCGGACAGGATATATGAACACTGAAGCTTTCTTT; CDR3aa: CASSPRTGYMNTEAFF
v_gene: TRBV29-1; d_gene: -; abundance: -; j_gene: TRBJ2-1; CDR3nt: TGCAGCGTTCTCAGTCCCGCAGGACTAAATGAGCAGTTCTTC; CDR3aa: CSVLSPAGLNEQFF
v_gene: TRBV6-2/TRBV6-3; d_gene: TRBD1; abundance: once; j_gene: TRBJ2-7; CDR3nt: TGTGCCAGCAGTTACTCACGGACAGGACTCCCCGGCTACGAGCAGTACTTC; CDR3aa: CASSYSRTGLPGYEQYF
v_gene: TRBV4-3; d_gene: TRBD1; abundance: -; j_gene: TRBJ1-1; CDR3nt: TGCGCCAGCAGCCAAGATACAGGGGGGAACACTGAAGCTTTCTTT; CDR3aa: CASSQDTGGNTEAFF
v_gene: TRBV5-5; d_gene: -; abundance: -; j_gene: TRBJ1-1; CDR3nt: TGTGCCAGCAGCTTGGTTGGAAGGGGTGGAGCGCAGTCGACTGAAGCTTTCTTT; CDR3aa: CASSLVGRGGAQSTEAFF
v_gene: TRBV5-1; d_gene: TRBD1; abundance: -; j_gene: TRBJ1-2; CDR3nt: TGCGCCAGCACAACGACAGGGGGGGATAACTATGGCTACACCTTC; CDR3aa: CASTTTGGDNYGYTF
v_gene: TRBV20-1; d_gene: -; abundance: -; j_gene: TRBJ2-3; CDR3nt: TGCAGTGCCACAGACAAAGATACGCAGTATTTT; CDR3aa: CSATDKDTQYF
v_gene: TRBV5-6; d_gene: -; abundance: -; j_gene: TRBJ2-5; CDR3nt: TGTGCCAGCAGCTTCTCACAGTACCAAGAGACCCAGTACTTC; CDR3aa: CASSFSQYQETQYF
v_gene: TRBV5-4; d_gene: TRBD1; abundance: -; j_gene: TRBJ2-3; CDR3nt: TGTGCCAGCAGCTTGGCCGGGACAGGGAAAAGAGATACGCAGTATTTT; CDR3aa: CASSLAGTGKRDTQYF
v_gene: TRBV18; d_gene: TRBD2; abundance: -; j_gene: TRBJ2-3; CDR3nt: TGTGCCAGCTCACCAGGGCTAGCGGGAAGCACAGATACGCAGTATTTT; CDR3aa: CASSPGLAGSTDTQYF
v_gene: TRBV7-3; d_gene: TRBD1; abundance: -; j_gene: TRBJ2-2; CDR3nt: TGTGCCAGCAGCCGTACAGGGGGCTCGGAGAACACCGGGGAGCTGTTTTTT; CDR3aa: CASSRTGGSENTGELFF
v_gene: TRBV5-1; d_gene: TRBD1; abundance: -; j_gene: TRBJ2-3; CDR3nt: TGCGCCAGCAGCGTCGGGACAGGGCTTTTAGATACGCAGTATTTT; CDR3aa: CASSVGTGLLDTQYF
v_gene: TRBV4-3; d_gene: TRBD1; abundance: -; j_gene: TRBJ2-5; CDR3nt: TGCGCCAGCAGCCCCTTTACAGGGGGCAAAGAGACCCAGTACTTC; CDR3aa: CASSPFTGGKETQYF
v_gene: TRBV11-2; d_gene: -; abundance: few; j_gene: TRBJ1-2; CDR3nt: TGTGCCAGCAGCTTAGATCGGGAGGGTCCCGTCGGAGGCTACACCTTC; CDR3aa: CASSLDREGPVGGYTF
v_gene: TRBV6-5; d_gene: TRBD1; abundance: few; j_gene: TRBJ2-7; CDR3nt: TGTGCCAGCAGTTATAGACAGGGGGCGAGGGAGCAGTACTTC; CDR3aa: CASSYRQGAREQYF
v_gene: TRBV7-3; d_gene: TRBD1; abundance: -; j_gene: TRBJ2-2; CDR3nt: TGTGCCAGCAGCTTCGGACAGGGAAACACCGGGGAGCTGTTTTTT; CDR3aa: CASSFGQGNTGELFF
v_gene: TRBV3-1/TRBV3-2; d_gene: -; abundance: -; j_gene: TRBJ2-1; CDR3nt: TGTGCCAGCAGCCCTTATTACAATGAGCAGTTCTTC; CDR3aa: CASSPYYNEQFF
v_gene: TRBV7-8; d_gene: TRBD1; abundance: -; j_gene: TRBJ1-4; CDR3nt: TGTGCCAGCAGCCCTGGACAGGGTTGGGAAAAACTGTTTTTT; CDR3aa: CASSPGQGWEKLFF
v_gene: TRBV6-4; d_gene: -; abundance: -; j_gene: TRBJ1-5; CDR3nt: TGTGCCAGCAGTGACGCACGTAAAACAGAGAGCAATCAGCCCCAGCATTTT; CDR3aa: CASSDARKTESNQPQHF
v_gene: TRBV2; d_gene: TRBD2; abundance: once; j_gene: TRBJ2-7; CDR3nt: TGTGCCAGCAGTGGCCCACAAGCGGGAGGAAACACCTACGAGCAGTACTTC; CDR3aa: CASSGPQAGGNTYEQYF
v_gene: TRBV19; d_gene: TRBD1; abundance: -; j_gene: TRBJ1-6; CDR3nt: TGTGCCAGCGCGACAGGGCAGCCCGGTTCACCCCTCCACTTT; CDR3aa: CASATGQPGSPLHF
v_gene: TRBV5-1; d_gene: -; abundance: -; j_gene: TRBJ2-3; CDR3nt: TGCGCCAGCTCGGGCCAGGGGACAGATACGCAGTATTTT; CDR3aa: CASSGQGTDTQYF
v_gene: TRBV19; d_gene: -; abundance: -; j_gene: TRBJ1-2; CDR3nt: TGTGCCAGTAGTTACGGACAGTTCTATGGCTACACCTTC; CDR3aa: CASSYGQFYGYTF
v_gene: TRBV27; d_gene: -; abundance: -; j_gene: TRBJ1-6; CDR3nt: TGTGCCAGCAGCCCCAAGAGGGACACTTATAATTCACCCCTCCACTTT; CDR3aa: CASSPKRDTYNSPLHF
v_gene: TRBV7-6; d_gene: -; abundance: few; j_gene: TRBJ2-7; CDR3nt: TGTGCCAGCAGCCAGAAGGAGGGATTTAGCTCCTACGAGCAGTACTTC; CDR3aa: CASSQKEGFSSYEQYF
v_gene: TRBV27; d_gene: -; abundance: -; j_gene: TRBJ2-1; CDR3nt: TGTGCCAGCAGTTTAGGGACTCCCCACAATGAGCAGTTCTTC; CDR3aa: CASSLGTPHNEQFF
v_gene: TRBV29-1; d_gene: -; abundance: -; j_gene: TRBJ1-2; CDR3nt: TGCAGCGTTGTTAAAGCAGGGGACGCCTATGGCTACACCTTC; CDR3aa: CSVVKAGDAYGYTF
v_gene: TRBV7-2; d_gene: -; abundance: -; j_gene: TRBJ1-6; CDR3nt: TGTGCCAGCAGGCGAGGCGGGGCAGGGAGTACCTATAATTCACCCCTCCACTTT; CDR3aa: CASRRGGAGSTYNSPLHF
v_gene: TRBV27; d_gene: TRBD1; abundance: -; j_gene: TRBJ2-5; CDR3nt: TGTGCCAGCAGCGTTGGGACAGGGGGTTCAGAGACCCAGTACTTC; CDR3aa: CASSVGTGGSETQYF
v_gene: TRBV19; d_gene: -; abundance: -; j_gene: TRBJ2-6; CDR3nt: TGTGCCAGTAGTATCAGTTACTCTGGGGCCAACGTCCTGACTTTC; CDR3aa: CASSISYSGANVLTF
v_gene: TRBV7-2; d_gene: TRBD2; abundance: -; j_gene: TRBJ2-3; CDR3nt: TGTGCCAGCAAGGTAGCGGGGGCAGATACGCAGTATTTT; CDR3aa: CASKVAGADTQYF
v_gene: TRBV5-6; d_gene: TRBD1; abundance: -; j_gene: TRBJ2-1; CDR3nt: TGTGCCAGCAGCTTGGGGCAGGGGGCCTACAATGAGCAGTTCTTC; CDR3aa: CASSLGQGAYNEQFF
v_gene: TRBV10-3; d_gene: -; abundance: -; j_gene: TRBJ2-7; CDR3nt: TGTGCCATCAGTGAGTTACCTGGTATTAGCCGGAGTCTGTACTTC; CDR3aa: CAISELPGISRSLYF
v_gene: TRBV11-2; d_gene: -; abundance: -; j_gene: TRBJ2-3; CDR3nt: TGTGCCAGCAGCCCAGAGTTAGCGCCAAGAGATACGCAGTATTTT; CDR3aa: CASSPELAPRDTQYF
v_gene: TRBV7-6; d_gene: TRBD1; abundance: -; j_gene: TRBJ1-6; CDR3nt: TGTGCCAGCAGCTTAGTTACAGGGGGCCGATCACCCCTCCACTTT; CDR3aa: CASSLVTGGRSPLHF
v_gene: TRBV27; d_gene: TRBD2; abundance: -; j_gene: TRBJ2-7; CDR3nt: TGTGCCAGCAGACCCGGGGCTAGCGGGATCTACGAGCAGTACTTC; CDR3aa: CASRPGASGIYEQYF
v_gene: TRBV14; d_gene: -; abundance: -; j_gene: TRBJ2-3; CDR3nt: TGTGCCAGCAGCCAAGGATTAGCGCCAAGCACAGATACGCAGTATTTT; CDR3aa: CASSQGLAPSTDTQYF
v_gene: TRBV19; d_gene: TRBD2; abundance: -; j_gene: TRBJ2-1; CDR3nt: TGTGCCAGTAGTATCCGGGTACTAGCGGGGTCTTATGGTGAGCAGTTCTTC; CDR3aa: CASSIRVLAGSYGEQFF
v_gene: TRBV19; d_gene: -; abundance: -; j_gene: TRBJ1-1; CDR3nt: TGTGCCAGTAGTATAGCGGCAGGGATCGAAACTGAAGCTTTCTTT; CDR3aa: CASSIAAGIETEAFF
v_gene: TRBV6-5; d_gene: -; abundance: -; j_gene: TRBJ2-5; CDR3nt: TGTGCCAGCAGTTACGGGCTGTCGGAGACCCAGTACTTC; CDR3aa: CASSYGLSETQYF
v_gene: TRBV28; d_gene: -; abundance: few; j_gene: TRBJ1-2; CDR3nt: TGTGCCAGCAGCACGACAGGAGACCTCTATGGCTACACCTTC; CDR3aa: CASSTTGDLYGYTF
v_gene: TRBV5-1; d_gene: -; abundance: -; j_gene: TRBJ2-3; CDR3nt: TGCGCCAGCAGCTTGGTACGGTTGCCCACAGATACGCAGTATTTT; CDR3aa: CASSLVRLPTDTQYF